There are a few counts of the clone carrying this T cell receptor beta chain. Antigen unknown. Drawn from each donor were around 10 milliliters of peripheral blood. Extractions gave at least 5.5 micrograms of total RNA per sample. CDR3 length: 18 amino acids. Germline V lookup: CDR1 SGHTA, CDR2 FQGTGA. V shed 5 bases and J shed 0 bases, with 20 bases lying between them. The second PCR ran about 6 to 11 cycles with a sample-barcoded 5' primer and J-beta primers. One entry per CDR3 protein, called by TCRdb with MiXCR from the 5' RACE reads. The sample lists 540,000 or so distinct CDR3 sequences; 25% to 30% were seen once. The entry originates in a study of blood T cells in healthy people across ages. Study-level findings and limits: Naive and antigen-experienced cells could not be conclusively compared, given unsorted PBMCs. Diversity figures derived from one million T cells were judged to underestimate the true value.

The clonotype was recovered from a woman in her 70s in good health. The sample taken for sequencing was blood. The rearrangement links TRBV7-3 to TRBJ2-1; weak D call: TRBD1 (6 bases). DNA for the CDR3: TGTGCCAGCAGCATCAAACAACAGGGATTAAGCTCCTACAATGAGCAGTTCTTC. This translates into CASSIKQQGLSSYNEQFF.